The clone carrying this T cell receptor beta chain was counted between two and nine times. As originally analysed: For nucleated cells, counts were estimated from reference gene primer amplification. The data were produced by immunoSEQ multiplex PCR, yet TCRdb's version contains in-frame clones alone and is incomplete. V, J and clone size were drawn from that table, and D and trimming were deduced from the DNA. The sample contains approximately 98,000 clones, about four fifths of which appear only once. The sample is drawn from a study of blood T cell repertoires in COVID-19. Overall study: Acute and convalescent COVID-19 samples came from the United States, Italy and Spain. T cells, B-cell-depleted T cells, or PBMCs provided the cDNA or gDNA that served as material.

CDR1 and CDR2 from the germline V gene are SGHNT and YYREEE (reference sequence). Losses at the gene ends were 6 bases for V and 1 base for J; bases not matched to a gene: 12. This CDR3 region has 16 residues. This receptor was taken from a woman in her 70s with acute or convalescent COVID-19. The sample comprised peripheral blood. The gene calls are TRBV5-4 and TRBJ1-1; 7 bases fit TRBD1. CDR3 DNA: TGTGCCAGCATCTCGAACCGGCGGGACAGGAACACTGAAGCTTTCTTT. Amino acids: CASISNRRDRNTEAFF.